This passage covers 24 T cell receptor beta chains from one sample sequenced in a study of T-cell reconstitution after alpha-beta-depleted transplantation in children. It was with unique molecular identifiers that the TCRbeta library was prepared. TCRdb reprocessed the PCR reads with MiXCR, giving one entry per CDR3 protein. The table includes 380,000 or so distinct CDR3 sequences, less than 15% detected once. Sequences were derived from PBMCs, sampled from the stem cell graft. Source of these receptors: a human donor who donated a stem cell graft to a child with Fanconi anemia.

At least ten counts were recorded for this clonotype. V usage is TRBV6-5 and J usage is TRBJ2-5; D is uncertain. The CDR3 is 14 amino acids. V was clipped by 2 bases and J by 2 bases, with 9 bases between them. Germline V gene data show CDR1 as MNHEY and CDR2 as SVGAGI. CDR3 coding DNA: TGTGCCAGCAGTTACAACCCGCATCAAGAGACCCAGTACTTC. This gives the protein CASSYNPHQETQYF.

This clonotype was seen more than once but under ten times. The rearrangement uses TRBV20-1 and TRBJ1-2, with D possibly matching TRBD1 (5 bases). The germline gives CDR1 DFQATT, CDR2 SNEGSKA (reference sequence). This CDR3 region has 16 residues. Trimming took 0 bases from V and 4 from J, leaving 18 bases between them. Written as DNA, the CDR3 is TGCAGTGCTAGAGAGTTTTCCGTCCGAGGGGCCTATGGCTACACCTTC. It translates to CSAREFSVRGAYGYTF.

This CDR3 reads CASRTGPGGFNEQFF. The CDR3 DNA sequence: TGTGCCAGCCGGACCGGGCCAGGGGGCTTCAATGAGCAGTTCTTC. The chain joins TRBV2 to TRBJ2-1; 8 nucleotides line up with TRBD1. The CDR3 contains 15 residues. Germline V gene data show CDR1 as SNHLY and CDR2 as FYNNEI. V lost 8 bases to trimming and J lost 6 bases; unmatched junction nucleotides: 12.

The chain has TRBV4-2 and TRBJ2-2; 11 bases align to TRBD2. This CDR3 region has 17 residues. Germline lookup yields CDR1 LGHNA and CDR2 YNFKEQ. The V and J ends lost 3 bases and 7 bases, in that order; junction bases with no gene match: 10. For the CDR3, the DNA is TGTGCCAGCAGCCATTCTAATAGCGGGGGGGCTGGCGGGGAGCTGTTTTTT. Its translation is CASSHSNSGGAGGELFF.

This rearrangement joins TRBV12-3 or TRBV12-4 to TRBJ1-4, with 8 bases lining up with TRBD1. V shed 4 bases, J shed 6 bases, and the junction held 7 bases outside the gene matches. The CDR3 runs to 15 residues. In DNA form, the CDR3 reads TGTGCCAGCAGTTCGACAGGGGATAGGGATGAAAAACTGTTTTTT. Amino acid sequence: CASSSTGDRDEKLFF.

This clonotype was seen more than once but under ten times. The CDR3 DNA sequence: TGTGCCAGCAGCTACAGAGACTATGGCTACACCTTC. This codes for CASSYRDYGYTF. This chain connects TRBV28 to TRBJ1-2; D unresolved. The germline V gene has CDR1 MDHEN and CDR2 SYDVKM. The V end was cut by 6 bases, the J end by 3 bases, with 8 bases between. The CDR3 spans 12 residues.

CDR3 bases: TGTGCCAGCACCAGGGGACAGGAGGCGAATGGCTACACCTTC. This encodes CASTRGQEANGYTF. This chain uses TRBV6-1 with TRBJ1-2; TRBD1 matches at 8 bases. After removal of 7 bases from V and 6 bases from J, the junction contained 10 bases not matched to a gene. The CDR3 is made up of 14 amino acids. The germline V gene has CDR1 MNHNS and CDR2 SASEGT.

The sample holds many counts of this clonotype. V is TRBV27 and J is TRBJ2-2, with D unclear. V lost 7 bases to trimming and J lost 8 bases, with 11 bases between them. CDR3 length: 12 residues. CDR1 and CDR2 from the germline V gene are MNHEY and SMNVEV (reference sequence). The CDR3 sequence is CASNHGSGELFF. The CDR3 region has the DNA TGTGCCAGCAACCACGGCTCGGGGGAGCTGTTTTTT.

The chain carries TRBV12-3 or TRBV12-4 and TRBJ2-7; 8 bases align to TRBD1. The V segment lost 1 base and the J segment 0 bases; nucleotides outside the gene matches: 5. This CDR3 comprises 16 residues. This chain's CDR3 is CASSLEHRGSSYEQYV. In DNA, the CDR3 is TGTGCCAGCAGTTTAGAGCACAGGGGGAGCTCCTACGAGCAGTACGTC.

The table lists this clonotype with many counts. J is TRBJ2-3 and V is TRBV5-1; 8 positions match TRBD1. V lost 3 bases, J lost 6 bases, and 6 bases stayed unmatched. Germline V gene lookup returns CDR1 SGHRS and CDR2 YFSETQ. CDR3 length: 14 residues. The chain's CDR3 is CASSSQGAVDTQYF. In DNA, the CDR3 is TGCGCCAGCAGCTCTCAGGGGGCGGTCGATACGCAGTATTTT.

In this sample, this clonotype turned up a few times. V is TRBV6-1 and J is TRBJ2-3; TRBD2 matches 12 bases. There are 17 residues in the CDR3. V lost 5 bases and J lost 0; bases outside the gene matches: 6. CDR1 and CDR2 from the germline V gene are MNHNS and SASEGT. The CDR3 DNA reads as TGTGCCAGCAGTCCTAGGACTAGCGGGGCTAGCACAGATACGCAGTATTTT. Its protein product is CASSPRTSGASTDTQYF.

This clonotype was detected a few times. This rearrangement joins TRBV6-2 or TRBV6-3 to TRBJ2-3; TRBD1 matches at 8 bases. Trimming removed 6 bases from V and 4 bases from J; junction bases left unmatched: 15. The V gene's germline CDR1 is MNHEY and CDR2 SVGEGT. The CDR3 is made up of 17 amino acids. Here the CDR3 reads CASRQLSGTGSSDTQYF. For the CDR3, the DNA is TGTGCCAGCAGGCAGCTCTCCGGGACAGGATCTTCAGATACGCAGTATTTT.

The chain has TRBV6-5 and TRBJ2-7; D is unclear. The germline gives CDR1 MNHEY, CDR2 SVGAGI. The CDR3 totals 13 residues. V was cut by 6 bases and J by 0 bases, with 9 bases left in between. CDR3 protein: CASRPTYSYEQYF. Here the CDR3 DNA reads TGTGCCAGCAGACCGACTTACTCCTACGAGCAGTACTTC.

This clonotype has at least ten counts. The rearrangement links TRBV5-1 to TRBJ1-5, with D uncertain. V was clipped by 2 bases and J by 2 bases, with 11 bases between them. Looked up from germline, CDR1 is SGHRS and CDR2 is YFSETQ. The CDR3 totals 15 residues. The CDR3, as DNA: TGCGCCAGCAGCTTCAAGGAAAGGGGCAATCAGCCCCAGCATTTT. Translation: CASSFKERGNQPQHF.

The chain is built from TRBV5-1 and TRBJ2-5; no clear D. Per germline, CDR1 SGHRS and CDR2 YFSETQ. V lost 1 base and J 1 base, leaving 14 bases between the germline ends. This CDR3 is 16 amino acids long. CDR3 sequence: CASSLISPDLQETQYF. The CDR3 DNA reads TGCGCCAGCAGCTTGATATCGCCAGACCTCCAAGAGACCCAGTACTTC.

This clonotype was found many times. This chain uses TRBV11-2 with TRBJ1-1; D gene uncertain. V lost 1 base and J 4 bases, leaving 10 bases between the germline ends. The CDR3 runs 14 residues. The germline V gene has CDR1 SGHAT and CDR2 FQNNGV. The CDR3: CASSLARKSTEAFF. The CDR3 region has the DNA TGTGCCAGCAGCTTAGCCCGAAAGAGCACTGAAGCTTTCTTT.

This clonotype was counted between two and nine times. The CDR3 DNA reads as TGTGCCAGCAGCTTAGGGGAGGACCCCAAGCGCGAGACCCAGTACTTC. This gives the protein CASSLGEDPKRETQYF. This chain links TRBV11-2 with TRBJ2-5; D is possibly TRBD2 (6 bases). Germline loops: CDR1 SGHAT, CDR2 FQNNGV. V was cut by 1 base and J by 5 bases, with 17 bases left in between. This CDR3 region has 16 residues.

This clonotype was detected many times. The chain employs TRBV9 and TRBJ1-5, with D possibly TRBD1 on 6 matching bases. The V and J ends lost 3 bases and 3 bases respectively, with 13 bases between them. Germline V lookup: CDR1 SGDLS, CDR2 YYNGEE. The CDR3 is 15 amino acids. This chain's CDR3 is CASSGGRQDNQPQHF. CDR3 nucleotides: TGTGCCAGCAGCGGAGGACGACAGGACAATCAGCCCCAGCATTTT.

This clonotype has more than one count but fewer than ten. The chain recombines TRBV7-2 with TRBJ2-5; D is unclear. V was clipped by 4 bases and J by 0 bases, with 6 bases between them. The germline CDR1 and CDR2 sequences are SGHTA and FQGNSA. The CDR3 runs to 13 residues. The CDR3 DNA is TGTGCCAGCAGCTCCCGGTACCAAGAGACCCAGTACTTC. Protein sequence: CASSSRYQETQYF.

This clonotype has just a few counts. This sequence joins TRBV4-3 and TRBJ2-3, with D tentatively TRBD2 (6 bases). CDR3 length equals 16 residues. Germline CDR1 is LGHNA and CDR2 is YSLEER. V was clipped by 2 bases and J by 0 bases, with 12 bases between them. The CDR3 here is CASSQFVGTSTDTQYF. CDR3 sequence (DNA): TGCGCCAGCAGCCAATTTGTGGGGACTAGCACAGATACGCAGTATTTT.

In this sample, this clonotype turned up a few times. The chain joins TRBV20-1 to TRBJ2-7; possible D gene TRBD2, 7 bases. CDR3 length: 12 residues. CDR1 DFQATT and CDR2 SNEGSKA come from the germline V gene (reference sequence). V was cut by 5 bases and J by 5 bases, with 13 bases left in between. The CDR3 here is CSAGGAVDEQYF. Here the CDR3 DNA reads TGCAGTGCTGGGGGGGCCGTCGACGAGCAGTACTTC.

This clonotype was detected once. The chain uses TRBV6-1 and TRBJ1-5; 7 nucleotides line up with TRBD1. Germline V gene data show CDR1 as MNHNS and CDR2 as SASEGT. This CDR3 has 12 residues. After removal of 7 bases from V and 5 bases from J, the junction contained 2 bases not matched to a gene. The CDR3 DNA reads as TGTGCCAGCACCGGACAGGATCAGCCCCAGCATTTT. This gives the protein CASTGQDQPQHF.

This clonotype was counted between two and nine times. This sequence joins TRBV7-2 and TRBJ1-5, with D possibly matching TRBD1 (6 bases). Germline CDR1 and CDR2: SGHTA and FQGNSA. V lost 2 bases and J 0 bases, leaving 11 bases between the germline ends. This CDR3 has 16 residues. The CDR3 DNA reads TGTGCCAGCAGCTTATTAGGGACAAATAGCAATCAGCCCCAGCATTTT. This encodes CASSLLGTNSNQPQHF.

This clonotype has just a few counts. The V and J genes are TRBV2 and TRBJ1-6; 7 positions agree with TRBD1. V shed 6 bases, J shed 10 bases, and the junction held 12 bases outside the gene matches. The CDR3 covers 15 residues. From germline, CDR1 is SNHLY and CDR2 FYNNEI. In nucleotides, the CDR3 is TGTGCCAGCAGGACAGGGTGGTCCCTTCAATCACCCCTCCACTTT. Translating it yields CASRTGWSLQSPLHF.